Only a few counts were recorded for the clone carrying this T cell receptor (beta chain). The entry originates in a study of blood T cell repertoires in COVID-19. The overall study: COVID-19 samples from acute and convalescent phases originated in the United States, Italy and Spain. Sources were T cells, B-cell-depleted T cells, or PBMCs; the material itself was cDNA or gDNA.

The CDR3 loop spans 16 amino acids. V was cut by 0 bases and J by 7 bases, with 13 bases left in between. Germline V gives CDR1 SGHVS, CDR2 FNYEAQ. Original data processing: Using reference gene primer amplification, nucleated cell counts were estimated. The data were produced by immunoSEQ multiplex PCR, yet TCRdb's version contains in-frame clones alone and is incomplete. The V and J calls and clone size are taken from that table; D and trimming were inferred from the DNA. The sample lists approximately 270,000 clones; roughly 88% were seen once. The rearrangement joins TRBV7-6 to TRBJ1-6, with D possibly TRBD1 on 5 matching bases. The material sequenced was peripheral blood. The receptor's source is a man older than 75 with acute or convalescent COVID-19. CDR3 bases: TGTGCCAGCAGCTTAGCGCAGGGCAGGTTGAATTCACCCCTCCACTTT. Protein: CASSLAQGRLNSPLHF.